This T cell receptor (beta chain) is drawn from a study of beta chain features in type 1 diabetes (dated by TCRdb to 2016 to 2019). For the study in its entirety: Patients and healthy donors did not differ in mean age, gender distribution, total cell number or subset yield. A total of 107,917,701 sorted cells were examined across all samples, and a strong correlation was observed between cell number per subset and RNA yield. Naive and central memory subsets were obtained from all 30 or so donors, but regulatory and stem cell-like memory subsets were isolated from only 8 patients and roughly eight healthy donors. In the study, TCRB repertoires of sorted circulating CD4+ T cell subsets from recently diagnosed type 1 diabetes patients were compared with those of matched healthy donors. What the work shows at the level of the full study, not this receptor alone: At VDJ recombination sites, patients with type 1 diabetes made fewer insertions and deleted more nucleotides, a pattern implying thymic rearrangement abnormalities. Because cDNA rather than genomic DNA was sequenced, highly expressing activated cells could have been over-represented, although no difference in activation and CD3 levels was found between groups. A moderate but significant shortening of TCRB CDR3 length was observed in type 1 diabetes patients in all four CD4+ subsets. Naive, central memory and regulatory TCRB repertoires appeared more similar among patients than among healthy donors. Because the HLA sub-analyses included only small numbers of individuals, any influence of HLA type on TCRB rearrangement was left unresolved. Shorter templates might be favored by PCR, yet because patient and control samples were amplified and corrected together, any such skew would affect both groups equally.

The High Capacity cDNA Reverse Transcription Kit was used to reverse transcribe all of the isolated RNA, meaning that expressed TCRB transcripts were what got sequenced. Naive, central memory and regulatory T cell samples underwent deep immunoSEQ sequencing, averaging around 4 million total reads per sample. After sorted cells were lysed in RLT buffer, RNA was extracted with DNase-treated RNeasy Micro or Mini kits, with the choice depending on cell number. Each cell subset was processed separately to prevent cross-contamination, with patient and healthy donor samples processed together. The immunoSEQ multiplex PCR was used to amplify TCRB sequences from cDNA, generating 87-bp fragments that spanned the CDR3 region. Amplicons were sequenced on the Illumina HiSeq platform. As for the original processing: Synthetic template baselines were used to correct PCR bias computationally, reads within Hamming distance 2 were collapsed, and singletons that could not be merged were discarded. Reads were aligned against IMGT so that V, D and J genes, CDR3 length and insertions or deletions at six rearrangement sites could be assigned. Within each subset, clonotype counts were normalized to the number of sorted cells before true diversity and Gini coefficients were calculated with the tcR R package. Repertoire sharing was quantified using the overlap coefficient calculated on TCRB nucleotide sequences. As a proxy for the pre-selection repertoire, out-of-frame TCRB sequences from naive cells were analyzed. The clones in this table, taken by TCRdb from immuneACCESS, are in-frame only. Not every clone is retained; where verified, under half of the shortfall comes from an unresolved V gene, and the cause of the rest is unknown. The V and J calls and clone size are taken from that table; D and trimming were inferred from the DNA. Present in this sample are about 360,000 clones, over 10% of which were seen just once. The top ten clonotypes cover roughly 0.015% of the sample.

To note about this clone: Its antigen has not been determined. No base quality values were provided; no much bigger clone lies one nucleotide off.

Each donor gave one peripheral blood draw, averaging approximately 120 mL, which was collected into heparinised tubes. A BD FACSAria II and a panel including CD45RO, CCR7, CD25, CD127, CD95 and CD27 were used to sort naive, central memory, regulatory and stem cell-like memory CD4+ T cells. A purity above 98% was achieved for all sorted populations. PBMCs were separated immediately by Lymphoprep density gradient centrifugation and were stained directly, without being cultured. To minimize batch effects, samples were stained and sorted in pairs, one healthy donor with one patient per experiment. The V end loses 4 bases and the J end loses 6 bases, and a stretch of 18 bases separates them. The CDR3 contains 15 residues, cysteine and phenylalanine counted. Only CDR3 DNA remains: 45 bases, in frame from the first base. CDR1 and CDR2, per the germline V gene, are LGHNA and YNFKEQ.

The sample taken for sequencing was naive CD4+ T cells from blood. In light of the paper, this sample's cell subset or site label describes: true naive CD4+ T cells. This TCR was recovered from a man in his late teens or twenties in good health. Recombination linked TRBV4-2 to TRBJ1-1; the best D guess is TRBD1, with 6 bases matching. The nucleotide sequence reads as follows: TGTGCCAGCAGCCCGCCGGGGGCTGGGAGGGCTGAAGCTTTCTTT. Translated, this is CASSPPGAGRAEAFF.